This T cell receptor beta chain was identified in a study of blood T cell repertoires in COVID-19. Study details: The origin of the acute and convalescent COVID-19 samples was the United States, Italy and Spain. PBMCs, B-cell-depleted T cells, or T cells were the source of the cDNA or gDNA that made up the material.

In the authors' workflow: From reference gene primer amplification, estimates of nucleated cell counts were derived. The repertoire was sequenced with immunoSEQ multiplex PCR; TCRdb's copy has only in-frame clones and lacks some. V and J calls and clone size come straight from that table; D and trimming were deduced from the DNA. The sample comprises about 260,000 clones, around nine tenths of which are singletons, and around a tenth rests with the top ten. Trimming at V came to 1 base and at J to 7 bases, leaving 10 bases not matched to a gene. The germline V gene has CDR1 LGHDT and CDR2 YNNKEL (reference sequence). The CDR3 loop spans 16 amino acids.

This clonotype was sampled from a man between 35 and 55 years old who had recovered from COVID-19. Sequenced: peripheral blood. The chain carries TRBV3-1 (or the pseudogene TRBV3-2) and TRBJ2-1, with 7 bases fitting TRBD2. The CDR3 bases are TGTGCCAGCAGCCAAGCGGGGGGAAGATCAAGGAATGAGCAGTTCTTC. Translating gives CASSQAGGRSRNEQFF.